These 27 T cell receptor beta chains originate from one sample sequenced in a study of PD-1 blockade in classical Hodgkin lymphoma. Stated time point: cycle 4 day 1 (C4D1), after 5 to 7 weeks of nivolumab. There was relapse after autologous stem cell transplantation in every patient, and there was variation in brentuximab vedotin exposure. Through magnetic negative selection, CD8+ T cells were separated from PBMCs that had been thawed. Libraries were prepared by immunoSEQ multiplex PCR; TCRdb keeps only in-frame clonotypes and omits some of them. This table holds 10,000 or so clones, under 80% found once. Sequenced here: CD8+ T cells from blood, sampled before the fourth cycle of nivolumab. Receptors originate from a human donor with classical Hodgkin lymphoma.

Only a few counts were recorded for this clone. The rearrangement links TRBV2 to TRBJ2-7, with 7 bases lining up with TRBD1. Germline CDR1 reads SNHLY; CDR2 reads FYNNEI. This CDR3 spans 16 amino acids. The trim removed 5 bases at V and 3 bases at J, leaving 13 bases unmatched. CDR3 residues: CASSLSRDRKNYEQYF. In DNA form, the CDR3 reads TGTGCCAGCAGTCTGAGTCGGGACAGAAAAAACTACGAGCAGTACTTC. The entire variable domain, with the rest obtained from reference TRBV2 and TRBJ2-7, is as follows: EPEVTQTPSHQVTQMGQEVILRCVPISNHLYFYWYRQILGQKVEFLVSFYNNEISEKSEIFDDQFSVERPDGSNFTLKIRSTKLEDSAMYFCASSLSRDRKNYEQYFGPGTRLTVT.

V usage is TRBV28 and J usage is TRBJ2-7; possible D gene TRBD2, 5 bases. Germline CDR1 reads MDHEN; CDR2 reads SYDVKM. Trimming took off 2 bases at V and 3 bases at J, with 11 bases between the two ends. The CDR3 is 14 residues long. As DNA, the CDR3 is TGTGCCAGCAGTTTACCCGGACTGGTCTACGAGCAGTACTTC. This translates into CASSLPGLVYEQYF.

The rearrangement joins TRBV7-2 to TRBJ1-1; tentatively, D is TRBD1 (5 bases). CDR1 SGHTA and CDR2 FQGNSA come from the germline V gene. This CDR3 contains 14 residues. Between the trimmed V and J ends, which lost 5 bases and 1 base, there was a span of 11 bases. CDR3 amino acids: CASSPYTGNTEAFF. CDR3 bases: TGTGCCAGCAGCCCGTATACAGGGAACACTGAAGCTTTCTTT.

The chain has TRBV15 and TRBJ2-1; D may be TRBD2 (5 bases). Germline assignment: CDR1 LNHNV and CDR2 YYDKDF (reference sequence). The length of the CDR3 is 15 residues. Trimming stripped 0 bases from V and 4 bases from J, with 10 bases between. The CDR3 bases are TGTGCCACCAGCAGAGAAGAGCTAGCTTACAATGAGCAGTTCTTC. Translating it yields CATSREELAYNEQFF.

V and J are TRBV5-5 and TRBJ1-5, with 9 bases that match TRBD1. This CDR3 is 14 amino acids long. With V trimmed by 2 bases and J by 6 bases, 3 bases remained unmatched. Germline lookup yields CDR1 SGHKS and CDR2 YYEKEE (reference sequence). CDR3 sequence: CASSFGQGSQPQHF. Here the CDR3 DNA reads TGTGCCAGCAGCTTTGGACAGGGGAGTCAGCCCCAGCATTTT.

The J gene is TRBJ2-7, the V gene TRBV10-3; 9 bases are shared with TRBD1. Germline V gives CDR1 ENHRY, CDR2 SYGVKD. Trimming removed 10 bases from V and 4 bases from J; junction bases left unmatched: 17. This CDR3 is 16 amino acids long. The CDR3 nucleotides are TGTGCCAGCGCCTTCCCTTTGGACAGGGGATCATACGAGCAGTACTTC. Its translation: CASAFPLDRGSYEQYF.

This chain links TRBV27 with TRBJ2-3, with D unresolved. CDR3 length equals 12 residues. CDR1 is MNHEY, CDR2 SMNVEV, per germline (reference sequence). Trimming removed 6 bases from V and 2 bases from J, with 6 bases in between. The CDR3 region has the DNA TGTGCCAGCAGCTCCGACACAGATACGCAGTATTTT. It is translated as CASSSDTDTQYF.

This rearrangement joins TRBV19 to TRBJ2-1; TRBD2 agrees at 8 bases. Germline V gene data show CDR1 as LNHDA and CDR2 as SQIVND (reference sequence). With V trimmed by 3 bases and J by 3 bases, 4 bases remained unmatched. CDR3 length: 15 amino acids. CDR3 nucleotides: TGTGCCAGTAGTATGCTTCTAGCGGGCTACAATGAGCAGTTCTTC. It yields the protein CASSMLLAGYNEQFF.

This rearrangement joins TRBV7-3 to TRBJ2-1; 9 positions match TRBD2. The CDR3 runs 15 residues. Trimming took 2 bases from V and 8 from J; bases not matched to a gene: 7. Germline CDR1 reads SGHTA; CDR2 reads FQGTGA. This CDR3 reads CASSLGAGGTYEQFF. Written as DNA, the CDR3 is TGTGCCAGCAGCTTAGGAGCGGGAGGTACCTATGAGCAGTTCTTC.

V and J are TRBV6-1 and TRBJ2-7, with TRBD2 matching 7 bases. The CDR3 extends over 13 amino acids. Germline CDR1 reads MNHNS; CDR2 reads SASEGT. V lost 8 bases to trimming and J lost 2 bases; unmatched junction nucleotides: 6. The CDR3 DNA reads TGTGCCAGCGAGGGGAGGGCGACCTACGAGCAGTACTTC. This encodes CASEGRATYEQYF.

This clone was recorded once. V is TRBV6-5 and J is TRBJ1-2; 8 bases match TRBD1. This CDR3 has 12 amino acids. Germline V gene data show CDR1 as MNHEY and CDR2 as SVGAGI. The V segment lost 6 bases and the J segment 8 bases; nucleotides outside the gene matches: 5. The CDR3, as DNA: TGTGCCAGCAGATCGACAGGGGTCGGCTACACCTTC. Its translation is CASRSTGVGYTF.

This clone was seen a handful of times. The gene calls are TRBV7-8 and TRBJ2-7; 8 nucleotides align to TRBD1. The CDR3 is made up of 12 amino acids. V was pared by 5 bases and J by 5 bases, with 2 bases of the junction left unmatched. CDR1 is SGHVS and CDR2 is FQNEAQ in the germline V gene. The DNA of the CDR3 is TGTGCCAGCAGCCCGACAGGGGACGAGCAGTACTTC. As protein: CASSPTGDEQYF.

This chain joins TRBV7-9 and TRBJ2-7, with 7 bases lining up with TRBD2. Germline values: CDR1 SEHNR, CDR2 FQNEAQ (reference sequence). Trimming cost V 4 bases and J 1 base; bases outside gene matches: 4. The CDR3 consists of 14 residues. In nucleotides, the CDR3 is TGTGCCAGCAGCTCCGGGACTAAATCCTACGAGCAGTACTTC. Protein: CASSSGTKSYEQYF.

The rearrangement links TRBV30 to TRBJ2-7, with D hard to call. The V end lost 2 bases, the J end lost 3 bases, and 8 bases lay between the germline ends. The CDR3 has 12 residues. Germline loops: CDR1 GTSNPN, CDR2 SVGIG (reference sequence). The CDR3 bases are TGTGCCTGGAGTTTATTGAGCTACGAGCAGTACTTC. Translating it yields CAWSLLSYEQYF. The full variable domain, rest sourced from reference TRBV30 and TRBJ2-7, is SQTIHQWPATLVQPVGSPLSLECTVEGTSNPNLYWYRQAAGRGLQLLFYSVGIGQISSEVPQNLSASRPQDRQFILSSKKLLLSDSGFYLCAWSLLSYEQYFGPGTRLTVT.

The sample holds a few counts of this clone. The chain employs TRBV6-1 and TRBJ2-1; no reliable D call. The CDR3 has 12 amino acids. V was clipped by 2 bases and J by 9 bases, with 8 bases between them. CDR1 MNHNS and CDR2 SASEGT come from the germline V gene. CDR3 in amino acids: CASSEYQSEQFF. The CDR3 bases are TGTGCCAGCAGTGAATATCAGAGTGAGCAGTTCTTC.

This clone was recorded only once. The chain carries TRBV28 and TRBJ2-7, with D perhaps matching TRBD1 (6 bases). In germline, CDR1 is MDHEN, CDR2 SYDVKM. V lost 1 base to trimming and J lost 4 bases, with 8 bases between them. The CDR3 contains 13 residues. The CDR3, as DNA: TGTGCCAGCAGTTTATACAGGGCTTACGAGCAGTACTTC. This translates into CASSLYRAYEQYF.

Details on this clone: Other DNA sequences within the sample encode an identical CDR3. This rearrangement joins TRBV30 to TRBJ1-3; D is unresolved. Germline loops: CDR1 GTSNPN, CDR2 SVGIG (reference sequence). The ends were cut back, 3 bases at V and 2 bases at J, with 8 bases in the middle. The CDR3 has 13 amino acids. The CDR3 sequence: CAWSPGTGNTIYF. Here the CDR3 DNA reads TGTGCCTGGAGCCCCGGGACTGGAAACACCATATATTTT.

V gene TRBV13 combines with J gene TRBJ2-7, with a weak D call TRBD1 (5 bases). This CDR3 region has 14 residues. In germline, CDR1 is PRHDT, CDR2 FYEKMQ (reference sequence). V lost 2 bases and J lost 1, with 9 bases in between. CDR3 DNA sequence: TGTGCCAGCAGCTTATCCGACAGATCCTACGAGCAGTACTTC. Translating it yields CASSLSDRSYEQYF.

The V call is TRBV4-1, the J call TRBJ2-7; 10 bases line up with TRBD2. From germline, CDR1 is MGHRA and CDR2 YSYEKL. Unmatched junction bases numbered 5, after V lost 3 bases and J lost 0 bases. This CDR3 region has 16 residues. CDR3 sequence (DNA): TGCGCCAGCAGCCATCGTGCTAGCGGGAGCTCCTACGAGCAGTACTTC. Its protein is CASSHRASGSSYEQYF.

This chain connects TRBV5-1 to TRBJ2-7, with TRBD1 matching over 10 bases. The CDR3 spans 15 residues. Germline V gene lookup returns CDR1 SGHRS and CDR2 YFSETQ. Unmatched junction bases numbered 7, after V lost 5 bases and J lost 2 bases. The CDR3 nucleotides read TGCGCCAGCAGTCTCACGGGGACAGGGGCCTACGAGCAGTACTTC. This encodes CASSLTGTGAYEQYF. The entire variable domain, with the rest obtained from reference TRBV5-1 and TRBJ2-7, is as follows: KAGVTQTPRYLIKTRGQQVTLSCSPISGHRSVSWYQQTPGQGLQFLFEYFSETQRNKGNFPGRFSGRQFSNSRSEMNVSTLELGDSALYLCASSLTGTGAYEQYFGPGTRLTVT.

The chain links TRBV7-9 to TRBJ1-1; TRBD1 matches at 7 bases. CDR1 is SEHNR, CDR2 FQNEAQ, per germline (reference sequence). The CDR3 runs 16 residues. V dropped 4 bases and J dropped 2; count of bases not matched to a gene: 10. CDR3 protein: CASSSDRTGSNTEAFF. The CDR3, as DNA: TGTGCCAGCAGCTCCGACAGGACAGGATCTAACACTGAAGCTTTCTTT. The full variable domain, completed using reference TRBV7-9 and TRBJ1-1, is DTGVSQNPRHKITKRGQNVTFRCDPISEHNRLYWYRQTLGQGPEFLTYFQNEAQLEKSRLLSDRFSAERPKGSFSTLEIQRTEQGDSAMYLCASSSDRTGSNTEAFFGQGTRLTVV.

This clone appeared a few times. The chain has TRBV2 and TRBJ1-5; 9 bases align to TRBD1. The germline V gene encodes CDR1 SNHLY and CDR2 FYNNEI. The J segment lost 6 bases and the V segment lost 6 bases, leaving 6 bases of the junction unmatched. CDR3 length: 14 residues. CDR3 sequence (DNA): TGTGCCAGCAGAAGGGGACAGGGAAGTCAGCCCCAGCATTTT. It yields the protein CASRRGQGSQPQHF.

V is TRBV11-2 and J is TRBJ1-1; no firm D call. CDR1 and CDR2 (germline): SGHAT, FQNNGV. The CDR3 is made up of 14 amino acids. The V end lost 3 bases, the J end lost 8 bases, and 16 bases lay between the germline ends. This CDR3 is CASSFNLGGSEAFF. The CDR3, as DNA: TGTGCCAGCAGCTTTAATCTGGGAGGCTCAGAAGCTTTCTTT.

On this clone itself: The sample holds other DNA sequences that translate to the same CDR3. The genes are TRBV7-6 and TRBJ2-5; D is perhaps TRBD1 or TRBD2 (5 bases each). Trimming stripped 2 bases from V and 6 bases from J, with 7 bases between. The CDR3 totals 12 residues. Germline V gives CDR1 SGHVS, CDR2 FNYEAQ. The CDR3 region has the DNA TGTGCCAGCAGCTTAAAGGGACAGACCCAGTACTTC. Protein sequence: CASSLKGQTQYF.

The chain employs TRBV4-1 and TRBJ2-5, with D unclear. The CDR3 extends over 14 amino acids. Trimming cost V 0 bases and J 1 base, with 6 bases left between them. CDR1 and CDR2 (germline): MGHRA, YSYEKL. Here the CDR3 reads CASSQEGSQETQYF. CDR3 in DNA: TGCGCCAGCAGCCAAGAGGGCAGCCAAGAGACCCAGTACTTC.

The CDR3 is CSVPGPGTPSGELFF. CDR3 in DNA: TGCAGCGTTCCAGGGCCCGGGACCCCGTCCGGGGAGCTGTTTTTT. The chain couples TRBV29-1 to TRBJ2-2; D tentatively reads TRBD1 or TRBD2 (5 bases each). The germline V and J ends were trimmed by 5 bases and 6 bases, with 19 bases remaining between them. CDR1 is SQVTM, CDR2 ANQGSEA, per germline. The CDR3 length is 15 residues.

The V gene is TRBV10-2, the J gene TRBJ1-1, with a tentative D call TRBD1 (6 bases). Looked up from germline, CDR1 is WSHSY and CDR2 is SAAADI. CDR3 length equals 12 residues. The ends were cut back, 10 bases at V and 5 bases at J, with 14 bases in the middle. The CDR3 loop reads CATLGARTEAFF. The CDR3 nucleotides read TGCGCCACCCTGGGGGCAAGGACTGAAGCTTTCTTT.